Below are 6 T cell receptor beta chains sequenced from a single sample in a study of tumor and adjacent non-tumor tissue in lung cancer. TCRbeta libraries were built with three rounds of nested PCR, modified from ARM-PCR. Each CDR3 protein is one row after TCRdb ran MiXCR on the multiplex PCR reads. This sample has fewer than 120,000 distinct CDR3 sequences; roughly 84% occur once, and the top ten carry approximately 24%. This sample's RNA came from whole unsorted tissue. The material sequenced was lung tumor tissue. Receptor source: a man between 70 and 80 years old with non-small cell lung cancer.

With regard to this clonotype: A read error may account for a junction end that differs from germline. The chain combines TRBV12-3 or TRBV12-4 with TRBJ1-2; D is unresolved. CDR3 size: 15 residues. CDR3 DNA sequence: TGTGGCAGCACTTTATTGACATGGTTTGGCTATGGCTACACTTTC. It codes for CGSTLLTWFGYGYTF.

The chain carries TRBV6-5 and TRBJ2-7; 7 bases match TRBD2. The CDR3 covers 15 residues. Looked up from germline, CDR1 is MNHEY and CDR2 is SVGAGI. Here the CDR3 DNA reads TGTTCCGTCGGAAGGAGACTAGCAGGTTCTTACGAGCGCTACTTC. Its translation is CSVGRRLAGSYERYF.

A single count supports this clonotype. It is likely a read error, because the conserved phenylalanine at the end of the CDR3 is missing. No DNA is shown, since the ends of the CDR3 on it are uncertain; the CDR3 is the one TCRdb lists. This sequence joins TRBV4-2 and TRBJ2-7; no DNA check was done on the table's D call, TRBD1. The CDR3 length is 15 residues, termini included. In germline, CDR1 is LGHNA, CDR2 YNFKEQ. This CDR3 is CASSQEAGRLYEQYL.

The sample holds one count of this clonotype. A read error may account for a junction end that differs from germline. V is TRBV12-3 or TRBV12-4 and J is TRBJ1-1, with 10 bases fitting TRBD1. The CDR3 is 17 residues long. Here the CDR3 DNA reads TGTGCCAGCAGATCCCGACAGGGGGCGGGTTCGGGCACTGAAGCTTCCTTT. This encodes CASRSRQGAGSGTEASF.

This clonotype was picked up one time. Lacking the conserved final phenylalanine or tryptophan, this CDR3 likely reflects a read error. This chain joins TRBV10-2 and TRBJ2-7; a weak D match, TRBD1 (6 bases). In germline, CDR1 is WSHSY, CDR2 SAAADI. This CDR3 contains 15 residues. The CDR3 DNA follows: TGCGCCAACAGTGAGTGGGGAGACAGGCGCGACGAGCAGTACATC. Translation gives CANSEWGDRRDEQYI.

Remarks on this clonotype: An end of the junction does not agree with germline; a read error may underlie this. The chain links TRBV12-3 or TRBV12-4 to TRBJ2-5; TRBD2 agrees at 10 bases. CDR3 length: 15 residues. This CDR3 is CANRRLAGVVGTQYF. The CDR3 DNA is TGTGCCAACAGGAGGCTAGCGGGAGTGGTGGGGACCCAGTATTTC.